This section outlines one T cell receptor (beta chain) sequence together with its context. The table came from immunoSEQ multiplex PCR; TCRdb's copy has only in-frame clones and leaves some out. The sample has around 190,000 clones, approximately 83% seen once. The CDR3 extends over 15 amino acids. Germline CDR1 reads LNHDA; CDR2 reads SQIVND (reference sequence). V shed 4 bases and J 3 bases; nucleotides not matched to a gene: 7. The data are from a study of blood T cell repertoires in COVID-19. The sequence came from a human donor in a cohort sampled during active COVID-19. This chain links TRBV19 with TRBJ2-7; 9 bases fit TRBD1. Sequenced input: peripheral blood. In DNA, the CDR3 is TGTGCCAGTAGTAGACCGGGACAGGGCTTCTACGAGCAGTACTTC. This encodes CASSRPGQGFYEQYF.